This T cell receptor (beta chain) was sequenced for a study of tumor-infiltrating lymphocytes in oesophageal squamous cell carcinoma. The V gene end was trimmed by 5 bases and the J gene end by 0 bases; junction bases not matched to a gene: 7. The CDR3 is 18 amino acids. Germline values: CDR1 SGHTA, CDR2 FQGNSA. In its sample, this clonotype was seen a few times. TCRdb used MiXCR to reprocess the PCR reads, holding one entry per CDR3 protein. Here the sample spans fewer than 15,000 distinct CDR3 sequences, roughly 51% being singletons. This receptor was obtained from a female donor with esophageal squamous cell carcinoma. What was sequenced was blood. This sequence joins TRBV7-2 and TRBJ2-1; 13 bases are shared with TRBD2. CDR3 loop: CASSRTSGGQSSYNEQFF. The CDR3 DNA follows: TGTGCCAGCAGCAGGACTAGCGGGGGACAAAGCTCCTACAATGAGCAGTTCTTC.